Presented here are 28 T cell receptor beta chains from one specimen sequenced in a study of human T cells and chemical hapten exposure. TCRdb re-called the RACE reads through MiXCR, storing one row per CDR3 protein. Among about 140,000 distinct CDR3 sequences listed, over 9.5% were seen once. Documented time point: patch test 2, 6 weeks after DPC sensitization. The treatment denotes: therapeutic diphenylcyclopropenone sensitization with weekly scalp DPC. The sequences come from whole blood, collected in connection with sensitization to the hapten diphenylcyclopropenone (DPC). The source is a woman in her forties or fifties with alopecia areata. Some clones in this sample may be carry-over from other donors' samples.

The chain links TRBV11-2 to TRBJ2-3; TRBD2 matches 11 bases. This CDR3 has 15 amino acids. V lost 8 bases and J lost 2; bases outside the gene matches: 6. Germline assignment: CDR1 SGHAT and CDR2 FQNNGV. The CDR3 DNA is TGTGCCAGCGGGGGACTAGCGGACCCCACAGATACGCAGTATTTT. Amino acids: CASGGLADPTDTQYF.

This clonotype has a handful of counts. The gene calls are TRBV12-3 or TRBV12-4 and TRBJ1-5; 8 nucleotides agree with TRBD1. V dropped 5 bases and J dropped 1; count of bases not matched to a gene: 7. CDR3 length: 16 residues. The CDR3 loop is CASSRTGGGSNQPQHF. As DNA, the CDR3 is TGTGCCAGCAGTAGAACAGGGGGTGGAAGCAATCAGCCCCAGCATTTT.

This clonotype was counted a few times. The V and J genes are TRBV12-3 or TRBV12-4 and TRBJ2-1; 8 bases agree with TRBD2. The CDR3 has 16 amino acids. V was pared by 6 bases and J by 1 base, with 8 bases of the junction left unmatched. The CDR3 is CASSPSPGGSYNEQFF. CDR3 coding DNA: TGTGCCAGCAGCCCCTCCCCGGGAGGGTCCTACAATGAGCAGTTCTTC.

The chain couples TRBV3-1 to TRBJ2-7; D unresolved. V lost 1 base to trimming and J lost 4 bases, with 5 bases between them. This CDR3 spans 12 amino acids. The germline gives CDR1 LGHDT, CDR2 YNNKEL (reference sequence). CDR3 nucleotides: TGTGCCAGCAGCCAAGTGCGGTACGAGCAGTACTTC. Protein product: CASSQVRYEQYF.

This clonotype was seen only a few times. A much larger clonotype is one base distant, so this may be a read error. This sequence joins TRBV20-1 and TRBJ2-3, with D perhaps TRBD2 (6 bases). CDR3 size: 16 residues. V shed 4 bases and J shed 4 bases, with 21 bases lying between them. Per the germline V gene, CDR1 is DFQATT and CDR2 is SNEGSKA (reference sequence). In nucleotides, the CDR3 is TGCAGTGCTACGGGGGATGGCGGGATTTGGTCAGATACGCAGTATTTT. This gives the protein CSATGDGGIWSDTQYF.

The rearrangement uses TRBV2 and TRBJ1-5, with no clear D. The CDR3 sequence is 14 residues long. Germline CDR1 reads SNHLY; CDR2 reads FYNNEI. V dropped 7 bases and J dropped 7 bases, with 17 bases sitting between them. The CDR3 DNA follows: TGTGCCAGCACCCCGGGCCAAATGGTCCAGCCCCAGCATTTT. Residues: CASTPGQMVQPQHF.

At least ten counts were recorded for this clonotype. This rearrangement joins TRBV20-1 to TRBJ1-6; 8 bases align to TRBD1. The length of the CDR3 is 14 residues. Germline lookup yields CDR1 DFQATT and CDR2 SNEGSKA (reference sequence). The CDR3 sequence: CSAEAAGGKSPLHF. CDR3 bases: TGCAGCGCCGAGGCGGCAGGGGGCAAATCACCCCTCCACTTT.

The genes are TRBV9 and TRBJ2-7; D not certain. This CDR3 comprises 13 residues. The V gene lost 0 bases and the J gene lost 4 bases, with 8 bases spanning the gap. Germline V gene data show CDR1 as SGDLS and CDR2 as YYNGEE. The CDR3 region is CASSVADGYEQYF. The CDR3 nucleotides are TGTGCCAGCAGCGTAGCGGACGGGTACGAGCAGTACTTC.

In its sample, this clonotype was seen many times. The chain joins TRBV29-1 to TRBJ2-2; the D gene is possibly TRBD1 (5 bases). This CDR3 comprises 14 residues. Trimming removed 3 bases from V and 0 bases from J, with 8 bases in between. Germline loops: CDR1 SQVTM, CDR2 ANQGSEA. CDR3 residues: CSVDKGANTGELFF. The CDR3 nucleotides are TGCAGCGTTGACAAAGGGGCGAACACCGGGGAGCTGTTTTTT.

V and J are TRBV11-2 and TRBJ2-3; the match to TRBD2 covers 8 bases. The CDR3 spans 16 residues. The germline CDR1 and CDR2 sequences are SGHAT and FQNNGV. Losses at the gene ends were 5 bases for V and 3 bases for J; bases not matched to a gene: 10. CDR3 coding DNA: TGTGCCAGCAGCACGAGCGGGAGCCTCGGGACAGATACGCAGTATTTT. This codes for CASSTSGSLGTDTQYF.

This clonotype was found a few times. The rearrangement uses TRBV5-5 and TRBJ2-1; no reliable D call. The germline CDR1 and CDR2 sequences are SGHKS and YYEKEE (reference sequence). CDR3 size: 13 residues. V shed 0 bases and J shed 7 bases, with 8 bases lying between them. The CDR3, as DNA: TGTGCCAGCAGCTTGGGACTGTCAAATGAGCAGTTCTTC. Amino acids: CASSLGLSNEQFF.

This chain links TRBV11-2 with TRBJ2-2, with D tentatively TRBD1 or TRBD2 (5 bases each). The CDR3 extends over 14 amino acids. Germline values: CDR1 SGHAT, CDR2 FQNNGV. The V and J ends lost 7 bases and 2 bases respectively, with 11 bases between them. The CDR3 sequence: CASITGTNTGELFF. The CDR3 DNA sequence: TGTGCCAGCATTACCGGGACCAACACCGGGGAGCTGTTTTTT.

This clonotype was recorded a few times. V usage is TRBV5-8 and J usage is TRBJ2-1; 13 bases fit TRBD2. With V trimmed by 4 bases and J by 5 bases, 3 bases remained unmatched. The CDR3 has 15 amino acids. CDR1 is SGHTS and CDR2 is YDEGEE in the germline V gene. CDR3 nucleotides: TGTGCCAGCAGCATTGGACTAGCGGGGGACAATGAGCAGTTCTTC. It codes for CASSIGLAGDNEQFF.

This clonotype was observed a few times. V gene TRBV6-2 or TRBV6-3 combines with J gene TRBJ2-7, with D uncertain. The germline gives CDR1 MNHEY, CDR2 SVGEGT. V was cut by 4 bases and J by 6 bases, with 16 bases left in between. The length of the CDR3 is 14 residues. CDR3 region: CASSLRYPEGEQYF. CDR3 DNA sequence: TGTGCCAGCAGTTTACGTTACCCCGAAGGCGAGCAGTACTTC.

This clonotype was seen more than once but under ten times. V usage is TRBV7-9 and J usage is TRBJ2-3; 8 bases map to TRBD1. The CDR3 contains 15 residues. The V and J ends lost 6 bases and 7 bases, in that order; junction bases with no gene match: 12. Germline V CDR1 and CDR2: SEHNR, FQNEAQ (reference sequence). CDR3 nucleotides: TGTGCCAGCAGTATGCAGGGGGCTGTTATACATACGCAGTATTTT. Translation gives CASSMQGAVIHTQYF.

CDR3: CSVEDQTGSGDTQYF. CDR3 DNA: TGCAGCGTTGAAGATCAGACAGGGTCCGGAGATACGCAGTATTTT. The V and J genes are TRBV29-1 and TRBJ2-3, with 7 bases matching TRBD1. Trimming removed 0 bases from V and 5 bases from J; junction bases left unmatched: 8. The CDR3 extends over 15 amino acids. Germline V gene lookup returns CDR1 SQVTM and CDR2 ANQGSEA.

This clonotype was seen a few times. J is TRBJ2-2 and V is TRBV10-3; TRBD2 matches 7 bases. The CDR3 has 16 amino acids. Germline V gene data show CDR1 as ENHRY and CDR2 as SYGVKD. Unmatched junction bases numbered 5, after V lost 4 bases and J lost 0 bases. CDR3 in amino acids: CAISGNSGANTGELFF. The CDR3 nucleotides read TGTGCCATCAGTGGTAACAGCGGGGCGAACACCGGGGAGCTGTTTTTT.

The chain has TRBV12-3 or TRBV12-4 and TRBJ2-4, with D perhaps TRBD1 (6 bases). The CDR3 is made up of 15 amino acids. V lost 4 bases and J lost 2, with 12 bases in between. CDR3 in amino acids: CASSSPRGTKNIQYF. The CDR3 bases are TGTGCCAGCAGTTCTCCCAGGGGTACCAAAAACATTCAGTACTTC.

The J gene is TRBJ2-1, the V gene TRBV29-1, with 9 bases matching TRBD2. CDR3 length: 14 residues. Germline-derived CDR1 and CDR2 are SQVTM and ANQGSEA. V dropped 8 bases and J dropped 3; count of bases not matched to a gene: 8. The CDR3 nucleotides read TGCAGCCTTTCCCCTAGCGGGATCTACAATGAGCAGTTCTTC. This encodes CSLSPSGIYNEQFF.

The chain combines TRBV7-3 with TRBJ1-5, with D tentatively TRBD1 (5 bases). This CDR3 contains 21 residues. V lost 5 bases and J lost 0, with 29 bases in between. CDR1 and CDR2 from the germline V gene are SGHTA and FQGTGA. CDR3 bases: TGTGCCAGCAGCACAAGACTTACACCGGGACGGAGGAAGTATAGCAATCAGCCCCAGCATTTT. The encoded protein is CASSTRLTPGRRKYSNQPQHF.

The chain carries TRBV20-1 and TRBJ2-7, with 11 bases that match TRBD2. This CDR3 has 14 amino acids. Germline V CDR1 and CDR2: DFQATT, SNEGSKA (reference sequence). The trim removed 6 bases at V and 0 bases at J, leaving 4 bases unmatched. CDR3 in amino acids: CSAELAGVSYEQYF. CDR3 bases: TGCAGTGCGGAACTAGCGGGAGTCTCCTACGAGCAGTACTTC.

In regard to this clonotype: This could be a read error, since a much larger clone is one nucleotide away. The genes are TRBV20-1 and TRBJ2-5; 9 nucleotides agree with TRBD2. With 4 bases clipped from V and 4 bases from J, the junction kept 10 bases outside the gene matches. The CDR3 extends over 15 amino acids. CDR1 and CDR2 from the germline V gene are DFQATT and SNEGSKA (reference sequence). The CDR3 sequence is CSAKVGGRVLETQYF. The CDR3 region has the DNA TGCAGTGCTAAAGTAGGCGGGAGGGTGCTAGAGACCCAGTACTTC.

The rearrangement joins TRBV5-1 to TRBJ2-7, with 9 bases aligning to TRBD1. The germline CDR1 and CDR2 sequences are SGHRS and YFSETQ. The CDR3 has 14 residues. V trimming: 4 bases; J trimming: 2 bases; junction bases outside the gene matches: 4. CDR3 in amino acids: CASSVGQGTYEQYF. The CDR3 DNA is TGCGCCAGCAGCGTGGGACAGGGAACCTACGAGCAGTACTTC.

This clonotype was found a few times. This chain uses TRBV5-1 with TRBJ1-6, with no clear D. The V and J ends lost 1 base and 1 base respectively, with 6 bases between them. This CDR3 is built from 15 residues. Germline assignment: CDR1 SGHRS and CDR2 YFSETQ. The CDR3 reads CASSLSKSYNSPLHF. DNA of the CDR3: TGCGCCAGCAGCTTGAGCAAGTCCTATAATTCACCCCTCCACTTT.

The rearrangement links TRBV7-6 to TRBJ2-1, with 13 bases lining up with TRBD2. The germline CDR1 and CDR2 sequences are SGHVS and FNYEAQ. This CDR3 has 16 residues. The V segment lost 8 bases and the J segment 1 base; nucleotides outside the gene matches: 5. The CDR3: CASGLTSGRSYNEQFF. The CDR3, as DNA: TGTGCCAGCGGCCTGACTAGCGGGAGGTCCTACAATGAGCAGTTCTTC.

This clonotype occurred a few times. The rearrangement uses TRBV4-1 and TRBJ2-3; TRBD2 aligns across 8 bases. CDR1 and CDR2 from the germline V gene are MGHRA and YSYEKL. There are 20 residues in the CDR3. V was clipped by 0 bases and J by 2 bases; unmatched bases: 16. CDR3 in amino acids: CASSQDPGGSAGNPTDTQYF. The CDR3 DNA sequence: TGCGCCAGCAGCCAAGATCCGGGGGGGTCAGCGGGGAACCCCACAGATACGCAGTATTTT.

This clonotype showed up many times. The chain combines TRBV6-2 or TRBV6-3 with TRBJ1-2; the match to TRBD1 covers 10 bases. Per germline, CDR1 MNHEY and CDR2 SVGEGT. The CDR3 has 14 amino acids. The J segment lost 2 bases and the V segment lost 5 bases, leaving 2 bases of the junction unmatched. CDR3 coding DNA: TGTGCCAGCAGTACGGGACAGGGGAACTATGGCTACACCTTC. Amino acids: CASSTGQGNYGYTF.

This clonotype was detected only a few times. The V and J genes are TRBV11-2 and TRBJ2-7; D may be TRBD1 (6 bases). The CDR3 totals 13 residues. Germline lookup yields CDR1 SGHAT and CDR2 FQNNGV. V was trimmed by 4 bases and J by 7 bases, leaving 14 bases between them. The DNA of the CDR3 is TGTGCCAGCAGCTCAGGCTGGGGGCGGGAGCAGTACTTC. Translated: CASSSGWGREQYF.